This T cell receptor beta chain emerged from a study of T cell responses to AZD1222 COVID-19 vaccine. Points from the study as a whole: After the peak T cell response, and only then, were repertoires sampled. Unmutated variant regions reportedly attract nearly half of all spike-specific TCRs. Baseline seropositivity characterized only six AZD1222 recipients.

Germline V gene lookup returns CDR1 MDHEN and CDR2 SYDVKM. V was pared by 8 bases and J by 5 bases, with 15 bases between. The CDR3 runs 13 residues. As regards this clone: What it binds is unknown.

Investigators merged groups given second doses at roughly 4 or roughly 12 weeks. Sequenced by immunoSEQ multiplex PCR; TCRdb stores in-frame clones only, minus some. The data hold about 48,000 clones, with 70% to 90% observed a single time. The TCR sequence derives from an adult who received the AZD1222 COVID-19 vaccine. The chain joins TRBV28 to TRBJ1-2, with D uncertain. The specimen was peripheral blood, collected 28 days after the second AZD1222 dose. CDR3 DNA sequence: TGTGCCAGCCATTTGGGAGCCCCATATGGCTACACCTTC. It is translated as CASHLGAPYGYTF.